The clone carrying this TCR beta chain was seen more than once but under ten times. At one end the junction does not follow the germline gene, possibly because of a read error. This entry belongs to a study of human T cells and chemical hapten exposure. Each CDR3 protein gets one entry after TCRdb re-called the RACE reads with MiXCR. Of 300,000 to 400,000 distinct CDR3 sequences in the sample, around 7% are singletons; the top ten hold approximately 8.9%. Time point denoted: patch test 1, 2 weeks after DPC sensitization. Treatment denoted: therapeutic diphenylcyclopropenone sensitization with weekly scalp DPC. Prior to application of each patch test, blood was drawn. Germline values: CDR1 SSHAT, CDR2 FNYEAQ (reference sequence). This CDR3 is built from 14 residues.

The chain has TRBV7-7 and TRBJ2-1; D possibly corresponds to TRBD2 (5 bases). This TCR derives from a woman aged 18-29 years with alopecia areata. Some clones in this sample may be carry-over from other donors' samples. The starting material was whole blood, obtained in connection with sensitization to the hapten diphenylcyclopropenone (DPC). The CDR3 here is CASSPREGASEQFF. The CDR3 region has the DNA TGTGCTAGCAGCCCTCGCGAGGGAGCCAGTGAGCAGTTCTTC. Looking up the rest from reference TRBV7-7 and TRBJ2-1 gives the full variable domain: GAGVSQSPRYKVTKRGQDVTLRCDPISSHATLYWYQQALGQGPEFLTYFNYEAQPDKSGLPSDRFSAERPEGSISTLTIQRTEQRDSAMYRCASSPREGASEQFFGPGTRLTVL.